The rows below give T cell receptor beta chains drawn from one sample of a study of blood T cell repertoires in COVID-19. Clones were read by immunoSEQ multiplex PCR, and TCRdb kept only the in-frame ones, dropping some. Among about 370,000 clones, more than 75% were seen once, and the ten largest hold roughly a tenth. The sequencing input was peripheral blood. The source of these receptors is a woman in her 30s with COVID-19, enrolled during active disease. Each CDR3 is given with its conserved first and last residue. D genes are given only for firm matches. Some rows have no size entry. The others give once, few or many, or a class for an expanded clone.

J gene,clone size,D gene,V gene,CDR3 protein,CDR3 DNA
TRBJ2-7,-,-,TRBV7-8,CASNPGRTYEQYF,TGTGCCAGCAACCCCGGCAGGACCTACGAGCAGTACTTC
TRBJ2-7,-,TRBD2,TRBV6-2/TRBV6-3,CASSYSPGGAGAPYEQYF,TGTGCCAGCAGTTACTCTCCGGGTGGGGCGGGAGCCCCCTACGAGCAGTACTTC
TRBJ1-1,-,-,TRBV12-3/TRBV12-4,CASSLGPSPRAFF,TGTGCCAGCAGTTTAGGTCCAAGCCCTAGGGCTTTCTTT
TRBJ2-3,-,TRBD2,TRBV6-2/TRBV6-3,CASSPWGVAGADTQYF,TGTGCCAGCAGTCCGTGGGGGGTAGCGGGAGCAGATACGCAGTATTTT
TRBJ2-1,-,TRBD1,TRBV7-9,CASSLSLMTGGGEQFF,TGTGCCAGCAGCTTATCTTTGATGACAGGGGGAGGTGAGCAGTTCTTC
TRBJ2-7,-,TRBD2,TRBV2,CASKAGGLRYEQYF,TGTGCCAGCAAGGCGGGAGGCCTCCGCTACGAGCAGTACTTC
TRBJ2-7,-,-,TRBV6-5,CASSRRTIHEQYF,TGTGCCAGCAGTCGAAGGACTATCCACGAGCAGTACTTC
TRBJ2-5,-,TRBD2,TRBV6-2/TRBV6-3,CASSLYSGRRGETQYF,TGTGCCAGCAGCCTCTATAGCGGGAGAAGGGGAGAGACCCAGTACTTC
TRBJ2-2,-,TRBD2,TRBV3-1/TRBV3-2,CASTQKLAGGTGELFF,TGTGCCAGCACCCAAAAACTAGCGGGTGGAACCGGGGAGCTGTTTTTT
TRBJ2-2,-,TRBD2,TRBV5-1,CASSPGEGGSGELFF,TGCGCCAGCAGCCCCGGGGAGGGCGGATCCGGGGAGCTGTTTTTT
TRBJ2-1,-,TRBD2,TRBV11-3,CASSHGLAFDEQFF,TGTGCCAGCAGCCACGGACTAGCGTTCGATGAGCAGTTCTTC
TRBJ2-3,once,-,TRBV24-1,CATSDLGADTQYF,TGTGCCACCAGTGATTTGGGAGCAGATACGCAGTATTTT
TRBJ2-3,-,TRBD2,TRBV6-2/TRBV6-3,CASSYSRASGAPDTQYF,TGTGCCAGCAGTTACTCCAGGGCTAGCGGGGCCCCGGATACGCAGTATTTT
TRBJ2-2,-,TRBD2,TRBV4-2,CASSQEVAGTNTGELFF,TGTGCCAGCAGCCAGGAGGTAGCGGGGACGAACACCGGGGAGCTGTTTTTT
TRBJ2-7,-,-,TRBV6-5,CASSHRVNEQYF,TGTGCCAGCAGCCACAGGGTGAACGAGCAGTACTTC
TRBJ1-2,-,TRBD1,TRBV6-1,CASSEARTGWGYTF,TGTGCCAGCAGTGAAGCCAGGACAGGATGGGGCTACACCTTC
TRBJ1-1,-,-,TRBV5-1,CASTPDPGRSTEAFF,TGCGCCAGCACCCCCGACCCAGGGCGGAGCACTGAAGCTTTCTTT
TRBJ1-6,-,-,TRBV7-9,CASSFLGLNYNSPLHF,TGTGCCAGCAGCTTCCTGGGACTGAACTATAATTCACCCCTCCACTTT
TRBJ2-3,-,-,TRBV2,CASSDGGHTDTQYF,TGTGCCAGCAGTGATGGCGGACACACAGATACGCAGTATTTT
TRBJ1-1,-,-,TRBV7-9,CASSLTQGFTEAFF,TGTGCCAGCAGCTTAACCCAGGGGTTCACTGAAGCTTTCTTT
TRBJ2-3,-,-,TRBV9,CASSTDGFTDTQYF,TGTGCCAGCAGCACAGACGGCTTCACAGATACGCAGTATTTT
TRBJ2-5,-,TRBD1,TRBV3-1/TRBV3-2,CASSQGQGEETQYF,TGTGCCAGCAGCCAGGGCCAGGGGGAAGAGACCCAGTACTTC
TRBJ2-2,many,-,TRBV7-2,CASSLAVGRVTGELFF,TGTGCCAGCAGCTTAGCGGTAGGGCGGGTCACCGGGGAGCTGTTTTTT
TRBJ1-4,-,-,TRBV2,CASRGERTDRNEKLFF,TGTGCCAGCAGAGGGGAACGTACGGACCGTAATGAAAAACTGTTTTTT
TRBJ2-7,-,TRBD2,TRBV5-1,CASSSGLAAYEQYF,TGCGCCAGCAGCTCGGGACTAGCGGCCTACGAGCAGTACTTC
TRBJ2-5,-,-,TRBV4-1,CASSQDSSPQETQYF,TGCGCCAGCAGCCAAGATTCTAGCCCACAAGAGACCCAGTACTTC
TRBJ2-2,-,-,TRBV2,CASSDRGRSTGELFF,TGTGCCAGCAGTGATCGAGGGAGGAGCACCGGGGAGCTGTTTTTT
TRBJ1-1,-,-,TRBV2,CASSGPGVNTEAFF,TGTGCCAGCAGTGGTCCAGGGGTGAACACTGAAGCTTTCTTT
TRBJ1-2,-,-,TRBV2,CASSDKRGGGYTF,TGTGCCAGCAGTGATAAAAGGGGCGGAGGCTACACCTTC
TRBJ1-2,once,-,TRBV27,CASSLSKDSRYGYTF,TGTGCCAGCAGTTTGTCGAAAGATAGTCGCTATGGCTACACCTTC
TRBJ2-6,-,TRBD2,TRBV24-1,CATSPHGLADGGANVLTF,TGTGCCACCAGCCCCCACGGACTAGCGGACGGAGGGGCCAACGTCCTGACTTTC
TRBJ2-3,-,TRBD2,TRBV14,CASSQDLFRLAAFSADTQYF,TGTGCCAGCAGCCAAGATCTATTTAGACTAGCGGCCTTCTCCGCAGATACGCAGTATTTT
TRBJ1-2,few,-,TRBV2,CASSNTGNYGYTF,TGTGCCAGCAGCAATACAGGGAACTATGGCTACACCTTC
TRBJ1-2,-,-,TRBV28,CASRAWGGHGYTF,TGTGCCAGCAGGGCTTGGGGGGGGCATGGCTACACCTTC
TRBJ1-1,-,-,TRBV18,CASSPGRGIPMNTEAFF,TGTGCCAGCTCACCAGGCAGGGGTATACCCATGAACACTGAAGCTTTCTTT
TRBJ1-6,-,-,TRBV7-3,CASSLSGGGNSPLHF,TGTGCCAGCAGCTTAAGCGGAGGCGGGAATTCACCCCTCCACTTT
TRBJ1-4,-,TRBD1,TRBV27,CASSPYRGRNEKLFF,TGTGCCAGCAGTCCCTACAGGGGACGGAATGAAAAACTGTTTTTT
TRBJ2-3,once,-,TRBV15,CATSGGLGSGDTQYF,TGTGCCACCAGCGGAGGTCTAGGGAGCGGAGATACGCAGTATTTT
TRBJ2-1,once,TRBD2,TRBV25-1,CASSDGEREGSSEQFF,TGTGCCAGCAGTGATGGAGAGCGGGAGGGCTCGAGTGAGCAGTTCTTC
TRBJ2-7,-,-,TRBV7-9,CASSRDEDSTYEQYF,TGTGCCAGCAGCCGGGATGAGGACAGTACCTACGAGCAGTACTTC
TRBJ2-7,-,TRBD1,TRBV6-5,CASTKTGGPEQYF,TGTGCCAGCACCAAGACAGGGGGGCCCGAGCAGTACTTC
TRBJ2-2,-,TRBD2,TRBV7-2,CASSSALAGEWLFF,TGTGCCAGCAGCTCCGCCCTAGCGGGAGAGTGGCTGTTTTTT
TRBJ2-7,-,TRBD1,TRBV28,CASSPSDRGLGYEQYF,TGTGCCAGCAGTCCCTCCGACAGGGGCCTAGGGTACGAGCAGTACTTC
TRBJ2-3,-,TRBD1,TRBV5-8,CASSSGQGRDTQYF,TGTGCCAGCAGCTCTGGACAGGGTAGAGATACGCAGTATTTT
TRBJ2-3,-,-,TRBV11-2,CASSLGRGSLDTQYF,TGTGCCAGCAGCTTAGGGAGGGGATCTTTAGATACGCAGTATTTT
TRBJ2-1,-,TRBD2,TRBV5-6,CASKTSGAPYNEQFF,TGTGCCAGCAAGACCAGCGGGGCACCCTACAATGAGCAGTTCTTC
TRBJ2-1,-,TRBD2,TRBV10-3,CAISDSRREGLLKQFF,TGTGCCATCAGCGATTCCCGGCGGGAGGGTCTACTTAAGCAGTTCTTC
TRBJ2-5,-,-,TRBV9,CASSVSGSQETQYF,TGTGCCAGCAGTGTTAGCGGTTCCCAAGAGACCCAGTACTTC
TRBJ2-3,-,TRBD1,TRBV3-1/TRBV3-2,CASSPGTGGDTQYF,TGTGCCAGCAGCCCAGGGACAGGGGGAGATACGCAGTATTTT
TRBJ1-1,-,-,TRBV24-1,CATRNRDPNTEAFF,TGTGCCACCCGAAATCGCGATCCGAACACTGAAGCTTTCTTT